The entry below gives a single T cell receptor (beta chain) sequence along with its context. This entry comes from a study of blood T cell repertoires in COVID-19. Study context: Specimens from acute and convalescent COVID-19 originated in the United States, Italy and Spain.

The CDR3 spans 14 residues. Germline-derived CDR1 and CDR2 are SGHTA and FQGNSA. The V end was cut by 3 bases, the J end by 1 base, with 9 bases between. Per the original methods: It was from reference gene primer amplification that nucleated cell counts were estimated. Method: immunoSEQ multiplex PCR; TCRdb's copy keeps in-frame clones and lacks some. V, J and clone size were drawn from that table, and D and trimming were deduced from the DNA. The sample shows 20,000 to 25,000 clones, 89% of them seen only once. V gene TRBV7-2 combines with J gene TRBJ2-5, with D possibly matching TRBD1 (6 bases). This receptor was identified in a woman aged 70-85 years with active COVID-19. Input material: peripheral blood. DNA of the CDR3: TGTGCCAGCAGCTTTCTCAGGGGCCAAGAGACCCAGTACTTC. Its protein product is CASSFLRGQETQYF.